These 21 T cell receptor beta chains were sequenced from one sample in a study of T cells in tuberculosis. The protocol was immunoSEQ multiplex PCR, while the TCRdb copy is restricted to in-frame clones and leaves out a portion. The profile covers about 30,000 clones, with 95% to 96% appearing a single time and 2.4% taken by the ten largest. The sample taken for sequencing was PBMCs. Source of these receptors: a donor aged 10 to 29 with latent tuberculosis or without tuberculosis infection.

For the CDR3, the DNA is TGCGCCAGCAGCCAAGACGGTGGGAGCTCCTACGAGCAGTACTTC. Its translation: CASSQDGGSSYEQYF. The chain recombines TRBV4-1 with TRBJ2-7; possibly TRBD2 for D (5 bases). CDR1 MGHRA and CDR2 YSYEKL come from the germline V gene. Trimming took 0 bases from V and 0 from J, leaving 9 bases between them. There are 15 residues in the CDR3.

The rearrangement joins TRBV5-4 to TRBJ2-1, with 11 bases identical to TRBD2. With V trimmed by 4 bases and J by 8 bases, 11 bases remained unmatched. The CDR3 sequence is 16 residues long. Germline V gene sequence: CDR1 SGHNT, CDR2 YYREEE (reference sequence). The CDR3 DNA is TGTGCCAGCAGCGTAAGATTAGCGGGAGGGCCCCATGAGCAGTTCTTC. Its translation is CASSVRLAGGPHEQFF.

J is TRBJ1-2 and V is TRBV7-9; 8 bases agree with TRBD1. V trimming: 1 base; J trimming: 8 bases; junction bases outside the gene matches: 9. Per the germline V gene, CDR1 is SEHNR and CDR2 is FQNEAQ (reference sequence). The CDR3 covers 15 residues. In DNA form, the CDR3 reads TGTGCCAGCAGCTTAGGACAGGGGTTATTCGGAGGCTACACCTTC. This sequence encodes CASSLGQGLFGGYTF.

In regard to this clone: The junction departs from germline at one end; a sequencing error may be responsible. The chain uses TRBV6-6 and TRBJ1-4, with 8 bases aligning to TRBD1. The germline V gene has CDR1 MNHNY and CDR2 SVGAGI (reference sequence). The CDR3 loop spans 15 amino acids. CDR3 loop: CASSNRDRPKEKLFF. The CDR3 DNA follows: TGTGCCAGCAGTAACCGGGACAGGCCTAAGGAAAAACTGTTTTTT.

This clone has a single count. The CDR3 loop is CASSPVTAGVGTGELFF. In nucleotides, the CDR3 is TGTGCCAGCAGCCCAGTCACGGCGGGAGTGGGCACCGGGGAGCTGTTTTTT. The chain carries TRBV9 and TRBJ2-2; 7 bases are a match to TRBD2. Trimming removed 4 bases from V and 4 bases from J; junction bases left unmatched: 13. The germline V gene encodes CDR1 SGDLS and CDR2 YYNGEE. The CDR3 contains 17 residues.

The V gene is TRBV5-1, the J gene TRBJ2-3; D may be TRBD2 (5 bases). This CDR3 is built from 15 residues. V was pared by 0 bases and J by 1 base, with 9 bases between. Germline assignment: CDR1 SGHRS and CDR2 YFSETQ. The chain's CDR3 is CASSLAGIGTDTQYF. The CDR3 coding sequence is TGCGCCAGCAGCTTGGCGGGGATCGGCACAGATACGCAGTATTTT.

The chain uses TRBV1 and TRBJ1-1. TRBV1 has pseudogene status. The CDR3 length is 13 residues. This CDR3 reads CTSSTGGNTEAFF. CDR3 bases: TGCACCAGCAGTACGGGGGGGAACACTGAAGCTTTCTTT.

V usage is TRBV2 and J usage is TRBJ2-1, with 12 nucleotides matching TRBD2. Germline lookup yields CDR1 SNHLY and CDR2 FYNNEI. After removal of 8 bases from V and 4 bases from J, the junction contained 6 bases not matched to a gene. The CDR3 runs 15 residues. This CDR3 is CASLILAGGYNEQFF. The DNA for the CDR3 is TGTGCCAGCCTCATACTAGCGGGGGGATACAATGAGCAGTTCTTC.

This sequence joins TRBV5-6 and TRBJ1-1; D not resolved. The CDR3 sequence is 15 residues long. The germline gives CDR1 SGHDT, CDR2 YYEEEE. V was cut by 2 bases and J by 3 bases, with 14 bases left in between. CDR3 nucleotide sequence: TGTGCCAGCAGCTTTAAACATGAGGGTTACACTGAAGCTTTCTTT. It translates to CASSFKHEGYTEAFF.

The rearrangement joins TRBV9 to TRBJ1-6; a possible D gene is TRBD1 (5 bases). This CDR3 contains 16 residues. Germline CDR1 SGDLS, CDR2 YYNGEE. Trimming took 4 bases from V and 7 from J, leaving 18 bases between them. This chain's CDR3 is CASSPALGPPNSPLHF. Here the CDR3 DNA reads TGTGCCAGCAGCCCCGCTCTGGGGCCTCCGAATTCACCCCTCCACTTT. Together with reference TRBV9 and TRBJ1-6, the CDR3 gives the full variable domain: DSGVTQTPKHLITATGQRVTLRCSPRSGDLSVYWYQQSLDQGLQFLIQYYNGEERAKGNILERFSAQQFPDLHSELNLSSLELGDSALYFCASSPALGPPNSPLHFGNGTRLTVT.

The chain combines TRBV5-1 with TRBJ2-5; D may be TRBD2 (6 bases). There are 15 residues in the CDR3. Between the trimmed V and J ends, which lost 3 bases and 2 bases, there was a span of 14 bases. The germline CDR1 and CDR2 sequences are SGHRS and YFSETQ. The CDR3: CASSSGPGLQETQYF. CDR3 nucleotides: TGCGCCAGCAGCTCAGGGCCGGGACTTCAAGAGACCCAGTACTTC.

This sequence joins TRBV29-1 and TRBJ2-2, with TRBD2 as a possible D gene (5 bases). The germline V gene encodes CDR1 SQVTM and CDR2 ANQGSEA. V dropped 4 bases and J dropped 6 bases, with 12 bases sitting between them. This CDR3 is built from 13 residues. CDR3 amino acids: CSVVASPPGELFF. CDR3 sequence (DNA): TGCAGCGTTGTAGCTAGCCCCCCCGGGGAGCTGTTTTTT.

This chain uses TRBV10-3 with TRBJ2-2; TRBD2 matches at 12 bases. The trim removed 4 bases at V and 4 bases at J, leaving 4 bases unmatched. The V gene's germline CDR1 is ENHRY and CDR2 SYGVKD. CDR3 length: 16 amino acids. CDR3 in DNA: TGTGCCATCAGTGGATCACTAGCGGGGGGCACCGGGGAGCTGTTTTTT. The encoded protein is CAISGSLAGGTGELFF.

The V call is TRBV11-1, the J call TRBJ1-1; TRBD1 might be the D (5 bases). Deletions cut 5 bases from V and 5 bases from J, with 15 bases between. This CDR3 contains 14 residues. CDR1 is SGHAT, CDR2 FQDESV, per germline (reference sequence). This chain's CDR3 is CASSLGGEQTEAFF. CDR3 in DNA: TGTGCCAGCAGCCTGGGGGGAGAACAGACTGAAGCTTTCTTT.

This chain connects TRBV7-9 to TRBJ2-3, with D maybe TRBD1 (6 bases). CDR3 length: 17 residues. From germline, CDR1 is SEHNR and CDR2 FQNEAQ (reference sequence). V dropped 0 bases and J dropped 2 bases, with 15 bases sitting between them. CDR3 bases: TGTGCCAGCAGCTTAGCGCTGGGGACACGGACCACAGATACGCAGTATTTT. This codes for CASSLALGTRTTDTQYF.

The rearrangement uses TRBV11-1 and TRBJ2-1, with 15 bases matching TRBD2. V lost 3 bases and J lost 7; bases outside the gene matches: 7. The CDR3 totals 17 residues. Germline CDR1 and CDR2: SGHAT and FQDESV (reference sequence). CDR3 in amino acids: CASSFWTSGGGRNEQFF. CDR3 nucleotide sequence: TGTGCCAGCAGCTTTTGGACTAGCGGGGGGGGTAGAAATGAGCAGTTCTTC. The full variable domain, with the rest looked up from reference TRBV11-1 and TRBJ2-1, is EAEVAQSPRYKITEKSQAVAFWCDPISGHATLYWYRQILGQGPELLVQFQDESVVDDSQLPKDRFSAERLKGVDSTLKIQPAELGDSAMYLCASSFWTSGGGRNEQFFGPGTRLTVL.

The rearrangement joins TRBV6-1 to TRBJ1-1; unclear D gene. Germline CDR1 reads MNHNS; CDR2 reads SASEGT. Trimming shortened V by 2 bases and J by 4 bases, and 14 bases separated the two germline ends. This CDR3 comprises 15 residues. In DNA form, the CDR3 reads TGTGCCAGCAGTGAACTTTATTTCACGAGCACTGAAGCTTTCTTT. Its protein is CASSELYFTSTEAFF.

The gene calls are TRBV11-2 and TRBJ2-3; 14 bases map to TRBD2. The CDR3 is 16 amino acids. CDR1 and CDR2 from the germline V gene are SGHAT and FQNNGV. The V segment lost 5 bases and the J segment 6 bases; nucleotides outside the gene matches: 7. The CDR3: CASSPGLAGELDTQYF. The CDR3 DNA reads TGTGCCAGCAGCCCGGGACTAGCGGGAGAGTTGGATACGCAGTATTTT.

The V gene is TRBV6-4, the J gene TRBJ2-3; 16 positions agree with TRBD2. The CDR3 extends over 16 amino acids. From germline, CDR1 is MRHNA and CDR2 SNTAGT. Trimming at V came to 8 bases and at J to 4 bases, leaving 6 bases not matched to a gene. The CDR3 DNA is TGTGCCAGCGCTCCGGGACTAGCGGGAGGGCCAGATACGCAGTATTTT. As protein: CASAPGLAGGPDTQYF.

The chain employs TRBV6-1 and TRBJ1-5, with 8 bases aligning to TRBD1. The CDR3 covers 15 residues. The germline V gene has CDR1 MNHNS and CDR2 SASEGT. With 5 bases clipped from V and 3 bases from J, the junction kept 6 bases outside the gene matches. CDR3 sequence (DNA): TGTGCCAGCAGTTTGGACAGGGACTTCAATCAGCCCCAGCATTTT. Translated: CASSLDRDFNQPQHF.

This rearrangement joins TRBV2 to TRBJ2-3; no firm D call. The germline V gene encodes CDR1 SNHLY and CDR2 FYNNEI. The V end was cut by 6 bases, the J end by 3 bases, with 13 bases between. The CDR3 has 14 amino acids. The CDR3 DNA follows: TGTGCCAGCAGAGACTTGACGTTAACAGATACGCAGTATTTT. Translation gives CASRDLTLTDTQYF.